The sequence of this T cell receptor beta chain was determined in a study of blood T cell repertoires in COVID-19. Study information: The study drew acute and convalescent COVID-19 samples from the United States, Italy and Spain. Sources were T cells, B-cell-depleted T cells, or PBMCs; the material itself was cDNA or gDNA.

In the source study's methods: Amplification from reference gene primers served as the basis for estimated nucleated cell counts. Sequencing used immunoSEQ multiplex PCR; TCRdb keeps in-frame clones, though not all of them. The DNA was the basis for D and trimming; V, J and clone size are from that table. The sample includes more than 55,000 clones, 76% of them seen just once. CDR1 and CDR2 (germline): SNHLY, FYNNEI. This CDR3 has 13 residues. Trimming at V came to 4 bases and at J to 16 bases, leaving 13 bases not matched to a gene. The chain couples TRBV2 to TRBJ1-3; TRBD1 agrees at 7 bases. This TCR derives from a woman aged 45-65 years with active or convalescent COVID-19. Sequencing was done on a sample of peripheral blood. For the CDR3, the DNA is TGTGCCAGCAGTGGGGAGAGAACGGGACAGCGGTATTTT. Translated, it gives CASSGERTGQRYF.